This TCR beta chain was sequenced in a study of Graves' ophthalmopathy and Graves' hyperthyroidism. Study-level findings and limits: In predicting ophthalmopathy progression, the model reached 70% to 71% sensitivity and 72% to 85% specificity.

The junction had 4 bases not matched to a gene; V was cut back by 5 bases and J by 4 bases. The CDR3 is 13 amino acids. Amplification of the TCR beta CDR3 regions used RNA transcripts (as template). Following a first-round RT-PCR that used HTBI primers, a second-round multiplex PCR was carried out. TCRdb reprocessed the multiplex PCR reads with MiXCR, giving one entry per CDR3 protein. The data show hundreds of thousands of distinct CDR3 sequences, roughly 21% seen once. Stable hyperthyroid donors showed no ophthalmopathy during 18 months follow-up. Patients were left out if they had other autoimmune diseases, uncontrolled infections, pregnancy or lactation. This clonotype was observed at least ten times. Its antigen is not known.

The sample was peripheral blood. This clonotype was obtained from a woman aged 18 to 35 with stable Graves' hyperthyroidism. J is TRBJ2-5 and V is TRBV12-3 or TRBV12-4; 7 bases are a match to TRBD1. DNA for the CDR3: TGTGCCAGCAGTCGACAGGGTCGAGAGACCCAGTACTTC. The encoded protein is CASSRQGRETQYF.